Below, 24 T cell receptor beta chains from the same sample are listed, as sequenced in a study of blood T cell repertoires in COVID-19. Method: immunoSEQ multiplex PCR; TCRdb's copy keeps in-frame clones and lacks some. The data show 95,000 to 150,000 clones, over 60% seen once. Source material: peripheral blood. The receptors were sampled from a woman aged 80 or over with acute or convalescent COVID-19.

This chain uses TRBV28 with TRBJ2-3, with TRBD1 identical over 8 bases. The CDR3 is made up of 16 amino acids. The germline V gene encodes CDR1 MDHEN and CDR2 SYDVKM. Trimming took 4 bases from V and 5 from J; bases not matched to a gene: 11. The CDR3 region is CASSSPGQGAGDTQYF. The CDR3 DNA follows: TGTGCCAGCAGTTCCCCTGGTCAGGGGGCAGGAGATACGCAGTATTTT.

The J gene is TRBJ1-1, the V gene TRBV19, with 7 bases identical to TRBD1. Germline V gene lookup returns CDR1 LNHDA and CDR2 SQIVND (reference sequence). The CDR3 sequence is 14 residues long. Trimming at V came to 1 base and at J to 1 base, leaving 0 bases not matched to a gene. CDR3 coding DNA: TGTGCCAGTAGTATAGCAGGGGGGAACACTGAAGCTTTCTTT. Its protein is CASSIAGGNTEAFF.

The J gene is TRBJ1-1, the V gene TRBV28; D might be TRBD1 (5 bases). CDR3 length: 13 amino acids. The germline V and J ends were trimmed by 5 bases and 10 bases, with 17 bases remaining between them. Germline values: CDR1 MDHEN, CDR2 SYDVKM. The CDR3 spells CASSLARAGRAFF. The CDR3 DNA sequence: TGTGCCAGCAGTCTAGCGAGAGCGGGGCGAGCTTTCTTT.

This clone turned up a few times. This chain joins TRBV30 and TRBJ1-6, with D perhaps TRBD1 (6 bases). The germline CDR1 and CDR2 sequences are GTSNPN and SVGIG (reference sequence). Trimming took 0 bases from V and 8 from J, leaving 8 bases between them. This CDR3 comprises 13 residues. CDR3 protein: CAWSVAGDSPLHF. The DNA for the CDR3 is TGTGCCTGGAGTGTGGCAGGGGATTCACCCCTCCACTTT. Looking up the rest from reference TRBV30 and TRBJ1-6 gives the full variable domain: SQTIHQWPATLVQPVGSPLSLECTVEGTSNPNLYWYRQAAGRGLQLLFYSVGIGQISSEVPQNLSASRPQDRQFILSSKKLLLSDSGFYLCAWSVAGDSPLHFGNGTRLTVT.

The rearrangement uses TRBV4-2 and TRBJ2-3; TRBD2 matches 10 bases. Germline assignment: CDR1 LGHNA and CDR2 YNFKEQ. CDR3 length: 16 amino acids. The V and J ends lost 4 bases and 6 bases, in that order; junction bases with no gene match: 10. CDR3 region: CASSLLAGERFDTQYF. The CDR3 bases are TGTGCCAGCAGCCTGCTAGCGGGGGAGCGGTTCGATACGCAGTATTTT.

This clone was seen just once. The CDR3 nucleotides read TGTGCCTGGAGTCGACAGGCCGACACTGAAGCTTTCTTT. This encodes CAWSRQADTEAFF. V is TRBV30 and J is TRBJ1-1; D may be TRBD1 (6 bases). The V gene lost 2 bases and the J gene lost 3 bases, with 10 bases spanning the gap. This CDR3 contains 13 residues. CDR1 GTSNPN and CDR2 SVGIG come from the germline V gene (reference sequence).

The chain links TRBV19 to TRBJ2-1; 8 bases match TRBD1. CDR3 length: 16 residues. Trimming took 5 bases from V and 6 from J; bases not matched to a gene: 12. Germline values: CDR1 LNHDA, CDR2 SQIVND (reference sequence). In nucleotides, the CDR3 is TGTGCCAGTAGTGGACTTCCAGGACAGGGCCGCAATGAGCAGTTCTTC. Amino acids: CASSGLPGQGRNEQFF.

By sample fraction, this clone is medium-sized. The V call is TRBV9, the J call TRBJ1-2, with 11 bases fitting TRBD1. CDR1 is SGDLS and CDR2 is YYNGEE in the germline V gene. The CDR3 spans 17 residues. V was pared by 3 bases and J by 5 bases, with 12 bases of the junction left unmatched. CDR3 bases: TGTGCCAGCAGCGGAGGGACAGGGGGAAGGACCTTTTATGGCTACACCTTC. It codes for CASSGGTGGRTFYGYTF.

This chain links TRBV5-1 with TRBJ2-2; 10 nucleotides align to TRBD1. The germline CDR1 and CDR2 sequences are SGHRS and YFSETQ. V gave up 1 base and J gave up 6 bases; unmatched junction bases: 9. The CDR3 contains 17 residues. Here the CDR3 DNA reads TGCGCCAGCAGCTTGAGGGGACAGGGGACGACGGCCGGGGAGCTGTTTTTT. Amino acids: CASSLRGQGTTAGELFF.

The CDR3 bases are TGTGCCAGCAGGCCGGGACAGACCGCAACTAATGAAAAACTGTTTTTT. It codes for CASRPGQTATNEKLFF. The chain links TRBV7-2 to TRBJ1-4; TRBD1 agrees at 7 bases. The CDR3 is 16 amino acids. The germline gives CDR1 SGHTA, CDR2 FQGNSA. V dropped 6 bases and J dropped 0; count of bases not matched to a gene: 7.

V gene TRBV4-2 combines with J gene TRBJ1-1; D unresolved. V lost 0 bases and J 0 bases, leaving 5 bases between the germline ends. CDR3 length: 14 amino acids. The germline CDR1 and CDR2 sequences are LGHNA and YNFKEQ. CDR3 nucleotides: TGTGCCAGCAGCCAAGAAGCGGTGAACACTGAAGCTTTCTTT. Protein sequence: CASSQEAVNTEAFF.

About this clone: This may stem from a read error, because a much larger clone lies one nucleotide away. The chain has TRBV6-2 or TRBV6-3 and TRBJ2-2; D remains unclear. Germline V gene sequence: CDR1 MNHEY, CDR2 SVGEGT. The CDR3 consists of 15 residues. The CDR3 region has the DNA TGTACCAGCAGTACACGCACCCCTAGGACCGGGGAGCTGTTTTTT. This gives the protein CTSSTRTPRTGELFF.

This chain connects TRBV6-6 to TRBJ1-1, with 11 positions matching TRBD1. CDR3 length equals 16 residues. The germline CDR1 and CDR2 sequences are MNHNY and SVGAGI (reference sequence). The V and J ends lost 4 bases and 4 bases, in that order; junction bases with no gene match: 8. The CDR3 nucleotides read TGTGCCAGCAGTTCCGCGGACAGGGGGCTAGGCACTGAAGCTTTCTTT. Its translation is CASSSADRGLGTEAFF.

Only a few counts were recorded for this clone. The rearrangement uses TRBV5-4 and TRBJ1-1, with a weak D call TRBD1 (6 bases). CDR1 SGHNT and CDR2 YYREEE come from the germline V gene (reference sequence). The CDR3 is made up of 15 amino acids. Trimming cost V 4 bases and J 2 bases, with 15 bases left between them. The CDR3: CASSVPQGRNTEAFF. CDR3 nucleotides: TGTGCCAGCAGCGTTCCTCAGGGGCGAAACACTGAAGCTTTCTTT.

The rearrangement links TRBV5-6 to TRBJ2-1; 8 nucleotides line up with TRBD1. Germline CDR1 reads SGHDT; CDR2 reads YYEEEE. The CDR3 spans 16 residues. V trimming: 3 bases; J trimming: 6 bases; junction bases outside the gene matches: 11. The CDR3 spells CASSSRTGIYPNEQFF. CDR3 nucleotides: TGTGCCAGCAGCTCCAGGACAGGGATTTACCCCAATGAGCAGTTCTTC.

The gene calls are TRBV11-2 and TRBJ2-7; TRBD2 matches at 9 bases. The CDR3 runs 15 residues. Germline V gene lookup returns CDR1 SGHAT and CDR2 FQNNGV. With 0 bases clipped from V and 4 bases from J, the junction kept 4 bases outside the gene matches. The DNA of the CDR3 is TGTGCCAGCAGCTTAGAAGTAGCGGGAGTTTACGAGCAGTACTTC. Translated: CASSLEVAGVYEQYF.

The chain uses TRBV6-5 and TRBJ1-4; tentative D call: TRBD1 (5 bases). The CDR3 runs to 14 residues. Trimming shortened V by 7 bases and J by 8 bases, and 17 bases separated the two germline ends. CDR1 is MNHEY, CDR2 SVGAGI, per germline. CDR3 sequence: CASTEGRVVEKLFF. CDR3 DNA: TGTGCCAGCACCGAAGGCAGGGTGGTCGAAAAACTGTTTTTT.

The genes are TRBV6-2 or TRBV6-3 and TRBJ1-1, with 7 bases that match TRBD1. Germline V gene lookup returns CDR1 MNHEY and CDR2 SVGEGT. After removal of 5 bases from V and 3 bases from J, the junction contained 12 bases not matched to a gene. The CDR3 has 16 amino acids. CDR3 sequence: CASSRLTGRSDTEAFF. Written as DNA, the CDR3 is TGTGCCAGCAGTAGACTGACAGGGCGGTCCGACACTGAAGCTTTCTTT.

This chain links TRBV7-8 with TRBJ2-3; 11 positions agree with TRBD2. V dropped 1 base and J dropped 0; count of bases not matched to a gene: 6. Germline values: CDR1 SGHVS, CDR2 FQNEAQ. CDR3 length: 18 amino acids. The CDR3 reads CASSLVAGGPLSTDTQYF. In DNA, the CDR3 is TGTGCCAGCAGCTTAGTAGCGGGAGGGCCTCTAAGCACAGATACGCAGTATTTT. Looking up the rest from reference TRBV7-8 and TRBJ2-3 gives the full variable domain: GAGVSQSPRYKVAKRGQDVALRCDPISGHVSLFWYQQALGQGPEFLTYFQNEAQLDKSGLPSDRFFAERPEGSVSTLKIQRTQQEDSAVYLCASSLVAGGPLSTDTQYFGPGTRLTVL.

The V gene is TRBV6-6, the J gene TRBJ1-2, with 8 bases fitting TRBD1. The germline CDR1 and CDR2 sequences are MNHNY and SVGAGI (reference sequence). Trimming cost V 6 bases and J 7 bases; bases outside gene matches: 7. The CDR3 contains 13 residues. The DNA for the CDR3 is TGTGCCAGCAGCACAGGGGGGGAAAGTGGCTACACCTTC. Translation: CASSTGGESGYTF.

Points on this clone: This specimen includes other DNA sequences encoding the same CDR3. This chain uses TRBV11-2 with TRBJ2-7, with D maybe TRBD1 (6 bases). CDR1 and CDR2 (germline): SGHAT, FQNNGV. V lost 3 bases, J lost 4 bases, and 7 bases lay in between. The CDR3 has 12 residues. The DNA for the CDR3 is TGTGCCAGCAGCTTGCAGGGGTACGAGCAGTACTTC. As protein: CASSLQGYEQYF. Complete variable domain (other parts from reference TRBV11-2 and TRBJ2-7): EAGVAQSPRYKIIEKRQSVAFWCNPISGHATLYWYQQILGQGPKLLIQFQNNGVVDDSQLPKDRFSAERLKGVDSTLKIQPAKLEDSAVYLCASSLQGYEQYFGPGTRLTVT.

V and J are TRBV6-6 and TRBJ1-4; the match to TRBD1 covers 9 bases. Germline loops: CDR1 MNHNY, CDR2 SVGAGI (reference sequence). This CDR3 is built from 16 residues. V was clipped by 7 bases and J by 8 bases; unmatched bases: 14. The CDR3 bases are TGTGCCAGCACCACACTCGGCGGGACAGGGAGGGAAAAACTGTTTTTT. Translating it yields CASTTLGGTGREKLFF.

The chain recombines TRBV6-4 with TRBJ1-5, with D unclear. Germline values: CDR1 MRHNA, CDR2 SNTAGT. The V end was cut by 9 bases, the J end by 7 bases, with 13 bases between. There are 12 residues in the CDR3. The CDR3 reads CARSAGWQPQHF. CDR3 nucleotides: TGTGCCAGGTCTGCCGGTTGGCAGCCCCAGCATTTT.

V is TRBV6-4 and J is TRBJ2-1; 12 bases align to TRBD2. The CDR3 contains 15 residues. V lost 4 bases and J lost 9; bases outside the gene matches: 7. The germline V gene has CDR1 MRHNA and CDR2 SNTAGT. CDR3 sequence: CASSALAGGGGEQFF. In nucleotides, the CDR3 is TGTGCCAGCAGTGCACTAGCGGGGGGCGGAGGTGAGCAGTTCTTC.